Presented here are 18 T cell receptor beta chains from one specimen sequenced in a study of blood T cells in healthy people across ages. PCR was performed a second time for about 6 to 11 cycles using a sample-barcoded 5' primer and a J-beta primer mix. Using its own MiXCR run on the 5' RACE reads, TCRdb lists one record per CDR3 protein. The data hold 1.5 million to 1.8 million distinct CDR3 sequences, with 42% observed a single time. The material sequenced was blood. The source of these receptors is a woman aged 18-29 years in good health.

This chain joins TRBV6-4 and TRBJ2-5, with D perhaps given as TRBD1 or TRBD2 (5 bases each). V gave up 6 bases and J gave up 11 bases, with 25 bases separating them. This CDR3 comprises 15 residues. The V gene's germline CDR1 is MRHNA and CDR2 SNTAGT. The CDR3 sequence: CASSRPGPVCNEQYF. In DNA, the CDR3 is TGTGCCAGCAGCCGACCGGGACCGGTATGCAATGAGCAGTACTTC.

The chain is built from TRBV28 and TRBJ2-3; 9 bases align to TRBD1. CDR1 is MDHEN, CDR2 SYDVKM, per germline. The CDR3 has 17 amino acids. The ends lost 6 bases at V and 4 bases at J; junction bases unmatched: 14. CDR3 coding DNA: TGTGCCAGCAGCCCAGCCAAAGGGACAGGGTTCTCAGATACGCAGTATTTT. It specifies CASSPAKGTGFSDTQYF.

This clonotype was detected once. The chain links TRBV20-1 to TRBJ2-7, with 8 bases that match TRBD2. Germline V gene lookup returns CDR1 DFQATT and CDR2 SNEGSKA (reference sequence). V was clipped by 6 bases and J by 7 bases; unmatched bases: 20. CDR3 length equals 16 residues. This CDR3 reads CSAFKPSGGSYNEQYF. The CDR3 bases are TGCAGTGCCTTCAAACCCAGCGGGGGAAGCTACAATGAGCAGTACTTC.

This clonotype was detected a few times. The CDR3 DNA reads TGCAGTGCTAGAGCCGGACGGGGAACTAATGAAAAACTGTTTTTT. It yields the protein CSARAGRGTNEKLFF. The chain uses TRBV20-1 and TRBJ1-4; no definite D call. Germline values: CDR1 DFQATT, CDR2 SNEGSKA (reference sequence). Trimming removed 1 base from V and 1 base from J, with 10 bases in between. This CDR3 spans 15 amino acids.

This clonotype was observed a few times. The V gene is TRBV6-1, the J gene TRBJ2-1, with 9 bases matching TRBD2. V was pared by 1 base and J by 4 bases, with 8 bases of the junction left unmatched. The CDR3 covers 17 residues. CDR1 is MNHNS, CDR2 SASEGT, per germline. The CDR3 nucleotides read TGTGCCAGCAGTGAAGAAGGCGGCGGGAGGGCATACAATGAGCAGTTCTTC. This gives the protein CASSEEGGGRAYNEQFF.

This clonotype was found many times. The rearrangement links TRBV25-1 to TRBJ2-5; possible D gene TRBD1, 5 bases. Germline CDR1 reads MGHDK; CDR2 reads SYGVNS. The CDR3 totals 13 residues. With 2 bases removed from V and 2 bases from J, the gap between germline ends came to 6 bases. In DNA form, the CDR3 reads TGTGCCAGCAGTGAAGGGGCACAAGAGACCCAGTACTTC. Its translation: CASSEGAQETQYF.

The V call is TRBV11-2, the J call TRBJ2-2; the D gene is possibly TRBD2 (5 bases). The V and J ends lost 5 bases and 7 bases respectively, with 17 bases between them. There are 15 residues in the CDR3. From germline, CDR1 is SGHAT and CDR2 FQNNGV. The CDR3: CASSPQIPGIGELFF. CDR3 in DNA: TGTGCCAGCAGCCCTCAAATCCCGGGGATCGGGGAGCTGTTTTTT.

In this sample, this clonotype turned up a few times. J is TRBJ1-5 and V is TRBV29-1, with a tentative D call TRBD1 (6 bases). The CDR3 length is 13 residues. V was pared by 3 bases and J by 6 bases, with 12 bases between. Germline V gene data show CDR1 as SQVTM and CDR2 as ANQGSEA. The DNA for the CDR3 is TGCAGCGTTGATCGGGGGCAGGGTCAGCCCCAGCATTTT. Its protein product is CSVDRGQGQPQHF.

J is TRBJ2-3 and V is TRBV9; the D is unclear. From germline, CDR1 is SGDLS and CDR2 YYNGEE. V lost 0 bases to trimming and J lost 3 bases, with 11 bases between them. The CDR3 spans 15 residues. CDR3 sequence (DNA): TGTGCCAGCAGCGTAGGTACGAGAGGAACAGATACGCAGTATTTT. This encodes CASSVGTRGTDTQYF.

J is TRBJ2-7 and V is TRBV6-2 or TRBV6-3; weak D call: TRBD1 (5 bases). V shed 5 bases and J shed 5 bases, with 10 bases lying between them. Looked up from germline, CDR1 is MNHEY and CDR2 is SVGEGT. This CDR3 has 12 residues. CDR3 in DNA: TGTGCCAGCAGTAAGAAGGGGAACGAGCAGTACTTC. Protein product: CASSKKGNEQYF.

The gene calls are TRBV21-1 and TRBJ1-5. TRBV21-1 is termed a pseudogene. This CDR3 region has 18 residues. CDR3 in amino acids: CASSKAFPSRLIYQPQHF. The CDR3 DNA reads TGTGCCAGCAGCAAAGCATTCCCCTCCAGGCTAATTTATCAGCCCCAGCATTTT.

This clonotype appeared a few times. The J gene is TRBJ1-1, the V gene TRBV5-1; weak D call: TRBD1 (5 bases). V lost 0 bases to trimming and J lost 7 bases, with 10 bases between them. Germline V gene lookup returns CDR1 SGHRS and CDR2 YFSETQ. The CDR3 extends over 13 amino acids. In DNA, the CDR3 is TGCGCCAGCAGCTTGGGGACACTCCGTGAAGCTTTCTTT. This sequence encodes CASSLGTLREAFF.

The chain couples TRBV7-2 to TRBJ2-5; no reliable D call. This CDR3 has 14 residues. With 4 bases removed from V and 5 bases from J, the gap between germline ends came to 14 bases. Germline CDR1 and CDR2: SGHTA and FQGNSA. CDR3 region: CASSSLDRPETQYF. In nucleotides, the CDR3 is TGTGCCAGCAGCTCCCTTGACCGACCGGAGACCCAGTACTTC.

The chain links TRBV5-1 to TRBJ2-3; 7 bases agree with TRBD1. The CDR3 loop spans 15 amino acids. In germline, CDR1 is SGHRS, CDR2 YFSETQ. Losses at the gene ends were 4 bases for V and 0 bases for J; bases not matched to a gene: 5. CDR3 in amino acids: CASSRDSTSTDTQYF. In DNA form, the CDR3 reads TGCGCCAGCAGCAGGGACAGCACTAGCACAGATACGCAGTATTTT.

This clonotype was picked up a small number of times. This rearrangement joins TRBV7-2 to TRBJ1-5; possible D gene TRBD1, 5 bases. CDR1 and CDR2 (germline): SGHTA, FQGNSA. CDR3 length: 15 residues. V lost 1 base to trimming and J lost 5 bases, with 12 bases between them. As DNA, the CDR3 is TGTGCCAGCAGCTTAGTGACAGCAGGCGATCAGCCCCAGCATTTT. The encoded protein is CASSLVTAGDQPQHF. Together with reference TRBV7-2 and TRBJ1-5, the CDR3 gives the full variable domain: GAGVSQSPSNKVTEKGKDVELRCDPISGHTALYWYRQSLGQGLEFLIYFQGNSAPDKSGLPSDRFSAERTGGSVSTLTIQRTQQEDSAVYLCASSLVTAGDQPQHFGDGTRLSIL.

This clonotype came up a few times. This chain links TRBV12-3 or TRBV12-4 with TRBJ2-1; TRBD2 is a possible D gene (6 bases). The length of the CDR3 is 12 residues. V shed 3 bases and J shed 9 bases, with 9 bases lying between them. The CDR3 loop is CASSLEGLEQFF. CDR3 DNA sequence: TGTGCCAGCAGTTTGGAGGGTCTTGAGCAGTTCTTC.

The rearrangement uses TRBV20-1 and TRBJ1-5; D gene ambiguous. Germline CDR1 is DFQATT and CDR2 is SNEGSKA (reference sequence). Deletions cut 7 bases from V and 2 bases from J, with 12 bases between. This CDR3 contains 13 residues. CDR3 sequence: CSVERMGNQPQHF. DNA of the CDR3: TGCAGTGTCGAAAGAATGGGCAATCAGCCCCAGCATTTT.

The J gene is TRBJ2-1, the V gene TRBV27, with TRBD2 matching over 10 bases. Losses at the gene ends were 4 bases for V and 7 bases for J; bases not matched to a gene: 16. The CDR3 consists of 18 residues. CDR1 is MNHEY, CDR2 SMNVEV, per germline (reference sequence). The CDR3 coding sequence is TGTGCCAGCAGTTCCCGATTGGGTCTAGCGGGAGAGAGGAATGAGCAGTTCTTC. As protein: CASSSRLGLAGERNEQFF.